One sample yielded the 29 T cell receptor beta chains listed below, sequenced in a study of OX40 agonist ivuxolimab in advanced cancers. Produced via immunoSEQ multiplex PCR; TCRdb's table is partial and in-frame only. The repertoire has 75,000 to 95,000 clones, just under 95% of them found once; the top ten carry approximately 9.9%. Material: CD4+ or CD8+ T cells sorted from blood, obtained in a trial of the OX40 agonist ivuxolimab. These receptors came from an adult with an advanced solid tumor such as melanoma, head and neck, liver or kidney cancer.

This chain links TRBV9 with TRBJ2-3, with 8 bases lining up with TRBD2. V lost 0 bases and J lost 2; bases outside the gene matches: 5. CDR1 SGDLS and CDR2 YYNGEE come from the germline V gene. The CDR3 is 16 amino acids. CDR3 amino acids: CASSVASGGFTDTQYF. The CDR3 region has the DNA TGTGCCAGCAGCGTAGCCAGCGGGGGATTCACAGATACGCAGTATTTT. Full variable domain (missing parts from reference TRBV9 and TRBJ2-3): DSGVTQTPKHLITATGQRVTLRCSPRSGDLSVYWYQQSLDQGLQFLIQYYNGEERAKGNILERFSAQQFPDLHSELNLSSLELGDSALYFCASSVASGGFTDTQYFGPGTRLTVL.

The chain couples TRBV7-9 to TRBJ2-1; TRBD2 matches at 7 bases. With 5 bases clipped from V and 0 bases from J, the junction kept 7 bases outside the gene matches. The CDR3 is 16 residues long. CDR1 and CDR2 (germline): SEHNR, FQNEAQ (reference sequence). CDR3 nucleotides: TGTGCCAGCAGCCCACTAGCGAACAGCTCCTACAATGAGCAGTTCTTC. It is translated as CASSPLANSSYNEQFF.

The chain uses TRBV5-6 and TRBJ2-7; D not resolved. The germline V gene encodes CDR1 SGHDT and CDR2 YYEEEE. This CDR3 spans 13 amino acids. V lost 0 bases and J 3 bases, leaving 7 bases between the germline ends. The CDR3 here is CASSLEAGYEQYF. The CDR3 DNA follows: TGTGCCAGCAGCTTGGAGGCAGGCTACGAGCAGTACTTC.

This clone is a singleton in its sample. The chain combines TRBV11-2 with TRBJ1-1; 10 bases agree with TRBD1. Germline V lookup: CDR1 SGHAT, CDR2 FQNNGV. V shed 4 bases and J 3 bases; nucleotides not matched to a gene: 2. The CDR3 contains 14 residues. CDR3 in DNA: TGTGCCAGCAGCTCGGGACAGGGGTACACTGAAGCTTTCTTT. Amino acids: CASSSGQGYTEAFF.

For the CDR3, the DNA is TGCGCCAGCAGCGAGGAGGGGGCGGCGCAGTATTTT. Translated, it gives CASSEEGAAQYF. The rearrangement links TRBV5-1 to TRBJ2-3, with D maybe TRBD1 (7 bases). Trimming took off 4 bases at V and 10 bases at J, with 13 bases between the two ends. CDR3 size: 12 residues. Germline V gene lookup returns CDR1 SGHRS and CDR2 YFSETQ.

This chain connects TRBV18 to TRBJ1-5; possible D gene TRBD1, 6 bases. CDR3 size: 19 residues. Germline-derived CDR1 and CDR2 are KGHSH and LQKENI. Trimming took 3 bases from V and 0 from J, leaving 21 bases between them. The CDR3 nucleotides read TGTGCCAGCTCACCGCAGACGGGGGGCGAGATTTATAGCAATCAGCCCCAGCATTTT. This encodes CASSPQTGGEIYSNQPQHF. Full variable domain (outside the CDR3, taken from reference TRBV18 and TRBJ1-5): NAGVMQNPRHLVRRRGQEARLRCSPMKGHSHVYWYRQLPEEGLKFMVYLQKENIIDESGMPKERFSAEFPKEGPSILRIQQVVRGDSAAYFCASSPQTGGEIYSNQPQHFGDGTRLSIL.

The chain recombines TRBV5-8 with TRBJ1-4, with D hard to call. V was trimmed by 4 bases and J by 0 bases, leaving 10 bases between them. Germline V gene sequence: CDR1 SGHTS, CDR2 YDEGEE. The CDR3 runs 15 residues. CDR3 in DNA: TGTGCCAGCAGCCCCGGCCGAGCAACTAATGAAAAACTGTTTTTT. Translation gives CASSPGRATNEKLFF. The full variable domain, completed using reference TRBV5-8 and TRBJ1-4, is EAGVTQSPTHLIKTRGQQATLRCSPISGHTSVYWYQQALGLGLQFLLWYDEGEERNRGNFPPRFSGRQFPNYSSELNVNALELEDSALYLCASSPGRATNEKLFFGSGTQLSVL.

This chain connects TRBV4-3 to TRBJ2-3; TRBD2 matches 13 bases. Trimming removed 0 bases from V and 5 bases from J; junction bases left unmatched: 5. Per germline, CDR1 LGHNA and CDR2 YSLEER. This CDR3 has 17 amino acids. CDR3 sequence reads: CASSQDGLAGEKDTQYF. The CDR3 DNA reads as TGCGCCAGCAGCCAAGATGGACTAGCGGGGGAAAAAGATACGCAGTATTTT.

The CDR3 sequence: CASSELAGDSDEQFF. The CDR3 DNA reads as TGTGCCAGCAGCGAGCTAGCGGGGGATAGCGATGAGCAGTTCTTC. The chain employs TRBV7-9 and TRBJ2-1; 10 bases are a match to TRBD2. The germline CDR1 and CDR2 sequences are SEHNR and FQNEAQ (reference sequence). Germline trimming cut 5 bases from V and 8 bases from J; bases unmatched to any gene: 9. The CDR3 runs 15 residues.

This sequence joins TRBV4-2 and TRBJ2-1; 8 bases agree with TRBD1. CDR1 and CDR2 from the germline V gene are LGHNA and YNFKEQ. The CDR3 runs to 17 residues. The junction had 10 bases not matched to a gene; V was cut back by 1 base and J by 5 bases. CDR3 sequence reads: CASSQGSKGQVNNEQFF. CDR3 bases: TGTGCCAGCAGCCAAGGCTCAAAGGGACAGGTGAACAATGAGCAGTTCTTC.

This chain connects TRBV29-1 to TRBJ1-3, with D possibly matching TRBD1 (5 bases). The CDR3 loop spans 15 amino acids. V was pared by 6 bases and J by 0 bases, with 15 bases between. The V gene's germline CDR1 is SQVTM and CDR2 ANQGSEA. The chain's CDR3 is CSVAWDPSSGNTIYF. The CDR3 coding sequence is TGCAGCGTAGCCTGGGACCCAAGCTCTGGAAACACCATATATTTT.

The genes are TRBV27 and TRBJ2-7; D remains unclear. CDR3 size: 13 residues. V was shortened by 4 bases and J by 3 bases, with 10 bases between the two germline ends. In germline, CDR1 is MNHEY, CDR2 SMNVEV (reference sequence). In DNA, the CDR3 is TGTGCCAGCAGTTATAACAGAAACTACGAGCAGTACTTC. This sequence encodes CASSYNRNYEQYF.

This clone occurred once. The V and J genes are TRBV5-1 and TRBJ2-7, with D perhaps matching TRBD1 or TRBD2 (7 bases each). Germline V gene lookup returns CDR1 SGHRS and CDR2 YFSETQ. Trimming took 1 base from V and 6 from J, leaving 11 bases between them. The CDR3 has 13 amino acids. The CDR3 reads CASSLQGGPEQYF. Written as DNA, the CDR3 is TGCGCCAGCAGCTTGCAGGGGGGGCCCGAGCAGTACTTC.

CDR3 residues: CASSTPDRGPTGVYGYTF. The DNA for the CDR3 is TGTGCCAGCAGCACCCCGGACAGGGGGCCTACTGGGGTATATGGCTACACCTTC. The chain combines TRBV5-4 with TRBJ1-2; 11 positions match TRBD1. The CDR3 totals 18 residues. The germline V gene encodes CDR1 SGHNT and CDR2 YYREEE (reference sequence). V was pared by 4 bases and J by 5 bases, with 16 bases of the junction left unmatched.

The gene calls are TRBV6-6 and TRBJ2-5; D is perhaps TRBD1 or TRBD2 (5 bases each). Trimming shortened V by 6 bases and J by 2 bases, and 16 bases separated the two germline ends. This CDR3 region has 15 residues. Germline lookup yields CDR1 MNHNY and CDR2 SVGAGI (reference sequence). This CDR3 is CASSQYRDPQETQYF. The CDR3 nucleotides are TGTGCCAGCAGCCAATACCGGGACCCTCAAGAGACCCAGTACTTC.

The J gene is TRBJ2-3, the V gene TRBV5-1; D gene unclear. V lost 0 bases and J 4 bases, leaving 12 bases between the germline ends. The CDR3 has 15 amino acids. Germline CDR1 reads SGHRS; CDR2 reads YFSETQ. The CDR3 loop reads CASSLVVDGPDTQYF. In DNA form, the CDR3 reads TGCGCCAGCAGCTTGGTAGTAGACGGACCAGATACGCAGTATTTT.

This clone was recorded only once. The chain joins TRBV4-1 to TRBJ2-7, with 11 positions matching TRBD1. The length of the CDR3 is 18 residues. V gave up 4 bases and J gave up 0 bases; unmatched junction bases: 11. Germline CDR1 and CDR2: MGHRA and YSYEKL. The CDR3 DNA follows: TGCGCCAGCAGCCGAGAAAAACCCGGGACAGGGGGCTCCTACGAGCAGTACTTC. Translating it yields CASSREKPGTGGSYEQYF.

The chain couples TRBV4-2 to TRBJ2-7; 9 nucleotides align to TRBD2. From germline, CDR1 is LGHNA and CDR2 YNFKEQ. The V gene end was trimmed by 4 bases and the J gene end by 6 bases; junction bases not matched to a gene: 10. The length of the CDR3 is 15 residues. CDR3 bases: TGTGCCAGCAGCCCCCAACGCGGGGGGGCCGCCGAGCAGTACTTC. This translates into CASSPQRGGAAEQYF.

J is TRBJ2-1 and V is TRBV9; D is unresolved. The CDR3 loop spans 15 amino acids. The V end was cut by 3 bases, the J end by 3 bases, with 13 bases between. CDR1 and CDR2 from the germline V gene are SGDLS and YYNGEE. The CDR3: CASSAYPSGYNEQFF. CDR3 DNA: TGTGCCAGCAGCGCCTACCCGTCGGGCTACAATGAGCAGTTCTTC. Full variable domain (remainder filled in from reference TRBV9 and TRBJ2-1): DSGVTQTPKHLITATGQRVTLRCSPRSGDLSVYWYQQSLDQGLQFLIQYYNGEERAKGNILERFSAQQFPDLHSELNLSSLELGDSALYFCASSAYPSGYNEQFFGPGTRLTVL.

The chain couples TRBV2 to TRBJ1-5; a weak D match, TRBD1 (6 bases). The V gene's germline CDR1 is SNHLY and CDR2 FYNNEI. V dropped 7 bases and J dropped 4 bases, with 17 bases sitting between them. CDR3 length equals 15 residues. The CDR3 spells CASTYLGGVNQPQHF. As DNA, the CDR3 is TGTGCCAGCACCTATCTAGGGGGAGTAAATCAGCCCCAGCATTTT.

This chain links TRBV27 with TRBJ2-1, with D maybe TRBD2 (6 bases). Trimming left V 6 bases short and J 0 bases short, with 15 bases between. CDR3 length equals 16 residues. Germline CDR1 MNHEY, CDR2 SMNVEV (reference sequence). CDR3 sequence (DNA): TGTGCCAGCAGCCCCGGGACTTCCAGCTCCTACAATGAGCAGTTCTTC. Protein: CASSPGTSSSYNEQFF.

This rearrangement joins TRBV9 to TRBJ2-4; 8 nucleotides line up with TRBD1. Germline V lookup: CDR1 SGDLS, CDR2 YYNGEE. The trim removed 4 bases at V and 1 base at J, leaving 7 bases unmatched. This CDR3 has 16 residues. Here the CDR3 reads CASSSDRAGAKNIQYF. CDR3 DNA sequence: TGTGCCAGCAGCTCGGACAGGGCGGGGGCCAAAAACATTCAGTACTTC.

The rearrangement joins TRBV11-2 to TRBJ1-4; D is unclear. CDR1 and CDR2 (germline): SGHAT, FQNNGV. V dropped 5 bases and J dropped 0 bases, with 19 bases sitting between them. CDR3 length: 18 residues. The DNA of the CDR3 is TGTGCCAGCAGCCCAAAATCAACGCATTATGCAACTAATGAAAAACTGTTTTTT. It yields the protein CASSPKSTHYATNEKLFF.

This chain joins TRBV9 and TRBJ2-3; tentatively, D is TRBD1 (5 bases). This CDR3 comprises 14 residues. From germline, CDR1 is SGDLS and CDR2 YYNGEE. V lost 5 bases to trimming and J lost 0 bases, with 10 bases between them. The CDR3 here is CASRGASSTDTQYF. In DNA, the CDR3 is TGTGCCAGCAGAGGGGCCAGTAGCACAGATACGCAGTATTTT.

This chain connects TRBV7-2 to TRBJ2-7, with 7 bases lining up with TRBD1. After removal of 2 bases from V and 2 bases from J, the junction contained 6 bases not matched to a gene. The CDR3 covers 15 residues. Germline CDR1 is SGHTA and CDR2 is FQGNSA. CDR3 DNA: TGTGCCAGCAGCTTACCGGACAGGACAGCCTACGAGCAGTACTTC. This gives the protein CASSLPDRTAYEQYF.

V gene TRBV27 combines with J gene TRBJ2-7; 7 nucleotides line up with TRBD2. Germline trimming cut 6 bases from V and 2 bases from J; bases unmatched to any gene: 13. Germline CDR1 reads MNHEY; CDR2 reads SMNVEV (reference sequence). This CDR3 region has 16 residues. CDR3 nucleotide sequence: TGTGCCAGCAGCCCGTTAGGGAGGGAGACCCCCTACGAGCAGTACTTC. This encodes CASSPLGRETPYEQYF.

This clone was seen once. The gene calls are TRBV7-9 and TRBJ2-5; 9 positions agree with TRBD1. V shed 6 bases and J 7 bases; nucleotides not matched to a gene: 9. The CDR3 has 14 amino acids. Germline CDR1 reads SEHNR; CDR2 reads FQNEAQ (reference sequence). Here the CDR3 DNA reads TGTGCCAGCAGTCCCCGGGACAGGGTGGGGACCCAGTACTTC. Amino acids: CASSPRDRVGTQYF.

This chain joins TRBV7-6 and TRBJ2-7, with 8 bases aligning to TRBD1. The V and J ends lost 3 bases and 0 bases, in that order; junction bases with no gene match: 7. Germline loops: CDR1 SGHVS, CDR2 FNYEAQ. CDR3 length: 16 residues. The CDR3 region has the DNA TGTGCCAGCAGCTTGGGGACAGGATTAAGCTCCTACGAGCAGTACTTC. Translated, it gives CASSLGTGLSSYEQYF.

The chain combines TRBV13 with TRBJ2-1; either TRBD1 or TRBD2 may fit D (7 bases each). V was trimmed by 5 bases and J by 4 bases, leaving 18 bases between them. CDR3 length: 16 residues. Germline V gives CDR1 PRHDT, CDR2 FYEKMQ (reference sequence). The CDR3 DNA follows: TGTGCCAGCAGCACCAGGGGGGGAGAGACATACAATGAGCAGTTCTTC. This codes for CASSTRGGETYNEQFF.